The 26 T cell receptor beta chains below all came from one sample that was sequenced in a study of cytomegalovirus exposure and HLA in healthy donors. Sequencing was performed with immunoSEQ multiplex PCR; in TCRdb, only in-frame clones are kept and a portion is missing. Of about 160,000 clones listed, approximately 87% are singletons. The sample comprised PBMCs. Receptors originate from a woman aged 30 to 39 in good health and CMV-seronegative.

V gene TRBV5-1 combines with J gene TRBJ2-7; 10 bases map to TRBD2. The CDR3 runs to 15 residues. Per germline, CDR1 SGHRS and CDR2 YFSETQ. Trimming removed 4 bases from V and 4 bases from J; junction bases left unmatched: 8. The CDR3 nucleotides are TGCGCCAGCAGCCCGACGGGACTAGCGAGTTACGAGCAGTACTTC. It yields the protein CASSPTGLASYEQYF. The variable domain in full, completed from reference TRBV5-1 and TRBJ2-7, reads KAGVTQTPRYLIKTRGQQVTLSCSPISGHRSVSWYQQTPGQGLQFLFEYFSETQRNKGNFPGRFSGRQFSNSRSEMNVSTLELGDSALYLCASSPTGLASYEQYFGPGTRLTVT.

The chain employs TRBV6-5 and TRBJ2-3; TRBD2 agrees at 8 bases. From germline, CDR1 is MNHEY and CDR2 SVGAGI. The CDR3 has 16 amino acids. J was trimmed by 5 bases and V by 0 bases; bases with no gene match: 7. The DNA for the CDR3 is TGTGCCAGCAGTTACTCGTCGGGAGGGCCGTTAGATACGCAGTATTTT. This gives the protein CASSYSSGGPLDTQYF.

There are a few counts of this clone. Distinct nucleotide sequences in the sample also encode this CDR3. The V gene is TRBV9, the J gene TRBJ2-2; D gene unclear. CDR1 is SGDLS and CDR2 is YYNGEE in the germline V gene. Trimming removed 0 bases at V and 5 bases at J, with 5 bases between. The CDR3 covers 13 residues. This CDR3 is CASSVDLTGELFF. The CDR3 nucleotides are TGTGCCAGCAGCGTAGATTTAACCGGGGAGCTGTTTTTT. Together with reference TRBV9 and TRBJ2-2, the CDR3 gives the full variable domain: DSGVTQTPKHLITATGQRVTLRCSPRSGDLSVYWYQQSLDQGLQFLIQYYNGEERAKGNILERFSAQQFPDLHSELNLSSLELGDSALYFCASSVDLTGELFFGEGSRLTVL.

CDR3 nucleotides: TGTGCCAGCAGCTTAGCCGGCAGGGCTGGAAACACCATATATTTT. This codes for CASSLAGRAGNTIYF. The rearrangement joins TRBV7-6 to TRBJ1-3; a possible D gene is TRBD1 (5 bases). Trimming left V 0 bases short and J 2 bases short, with 8 bases between. This CDR3 has 15 amino acids. CDR1 is SGHVS, CDR2 FNYEAQ, per germline.

The count of this clone is one. The J gene is TRBJ1-2, the V gene TRBV28; D is unresolved. The CDR3 consists of 13 residues. V was shortened by 5 bases and J by 5 bases, with 12 bases between the two germline ends. Germline CDR1 reads MDHEN; CDR2 reads SYDVKM. As DNA, the CDR3 is TGTGCCAGCAGTCGGCAGGTACCTTATGGCTACACCTTC. Translated, it gives CASSRQVPYGYTF.

V usage is TRBV5-6 and J usage is TRBJ1-5; a weak D match, TRBD1 (6 bases). The CDR3 sequence is 17 residues long. Germline V CDR1 and CDR2: SGHDT, YYEEEE. Trimming took 4 bases from V and 5 from J, leaving 22 bases between them. The CDR3: CASSQMTGDYPYQPQHF. The CDR3 region has the DNA TGTGCCAGCAGCCAGATGACAGGTGACTACCCTTATCAGCCCCAGCATTTT.

The chain joins TRBV29-1 to TRBJ2-7, with TRBD1 identical over 10 bases. The CDR3 is 12 residues long. CDR1 SQVTM and CDR2 ANQGSEA come from the germline V gene. V was pared by 7 bases and J by 8 bases, with 8 bases of the junction left unmatched. CDR3 residues: CSGDRGRYQQYF. The CDR3 nucleotides are TGCAGCGGAGACAGGGGGCGCTATCAGCAGTACTTC.

This rearrangement joins TRBV6-5 to TRBJ2-7; D not certain. V gave up 5 bases and J gave up 1 base, with 15 bases separating them. The CDR3 sequence is 15 residues long. Germline values: CDR1 MNHEY, CDR2 SVGAGI. CDR3 in DNA: TGTGCCAGCAGTCGCGGAACACCGCGGTCCTACGAGCAGTACTTC. This gives the protein CASSRGTPRSYEQYF.

This rearrangement joins TRBV6-5 to TRBJ1-1; a possible D gene is TRBD1 (6 bases). The CDR3 is made up of 13 amino acids. The germline gives CDR1 MNHEY, CDR2 SVGAGI. V lost 5 bases, J lost 10 bases, and 17 bases lay in between. Written as DNA, the CDR3 is TGTGCCAGCAGTACACGTGACAGGAGTGGAGCTTTCTTT. Protein product: CASSTRDRSGAFF.

The chain uses TRBV5-6 and TRBJ2-1; a possible D gene is TRBD2 (7 bases). Trimming stripped 4 bases from V and 6 bases from J, with 17 bases between. This CDR3 is built from 15 residues. The germline CDR1 and CDR2 sequences are SGHDT and YYEEEE. This CDR3 reads CASSLVGGPANEQFF. Here the CDR3 DNA reads TGTGCCAGCAGCCTGGTGGGGGGGCCTGCCAATGAGCAGTTCTTC.

The chain combines TRBV5-4 with TRBJ1-1, with D possibly being TRBD1 (5 bases). Trimming took off 0 bases at V and 0 bases at J, with 18 bases between the two ends. The V gene's germline CDR1 is SGHNT and CDR2 YYREEE (reference sequence). The CDR3 is 18 residues long. The CDR3 here is CASSLVSVGVRVNTEAFF. For the CDR3, the DNA is TGTGCCAGCAGCTTGGTCTCCGTTGGCGTCAGGGTGAACACTGAAGCTTTCTTT. Filled out from reference TRBV5-4 and TRBJ1-1, the complete variable domain reads ETGVTQSPTHLIKTRGQQVTLRCSSQSGHNTVSWYQQALGQGPQFIFQYYREEENGRGNFPPRFSGLQFPNYSSELNVNALELDDSALYLCASSLVSVGVRVNTEAFFGQGTRLTVV.

The chain employs TRBV14 and TRBJ2-2; D is uncertain. V gave up 1 base and J gave up 4 bases, with 7 bases separating them. Germline-derived CDR1 and CDR2 are SGHDN and FVKESK. This CDR3 spans 14 amino acids. DNA for the CDR3: TGTGCCAGCAGCCAAGTTTCAATCACCGGGGAGCTGTTTTTT. As protein: CASSQVSITGELFF.

V is TRBV5-1 and J is TRBJ1-1; a weak D match, TRBD1 (5 bases). Trimming took off 1 base at V and 1 base at J, with 8 bases between the two ends. Germline CDR1 and CDR2: SGHRS and YFSETQ. The CDR3 is 14 residues long. In DNA form, the CDR3 reads TGCGCCAGCAGCTTGCCAGGGAAGAACACTGAAGCTTTCTTT. Its translation is CASSLPGKNTEAFF.

The genes are TRBV13 and TRBJ2-1, with TRBD2 identical over 12 bases. The germline V gene encodes CDR1 PRHDT and CDR2 FYEKMQ (reference sequence). The CDR3 contains 15 residues. The V segment lost 5 bases and the J segment 7 bases; nucleotides outside the gene matches: 6. CDR3 sequence reads: CASSVTSGGTNEQFF. The DNA for the CDR3 is TGTGCCAGCAGCGTAACTAGCGGGGGGACGAATGAGCAGTTCTTC.

V is TRBV5-6 and J is TRBJ2-7; 8 positions match TRBD1. The germline CDR1 and CDR2 sequences are SGHDT and YYEEEE. With 2 bases clipped from V and 5 bases from J, the junction kept 9 bases outside the gene matches. There are 15 residues in the CDR3. The CDR3, as DNA: TGTGCCAGCAGCTTTGGACAGGGTCTTATCGACGAGCAGTACTTC. Amino acid sequence: CASSFGQGLIDEQYF.

The J gene is TRBJ2-7, the V gene TRBV6-1, with D maybe TRBD2 (7 bases). The V and J ends lost 6 bases and 1 base respectively, with 13 bases between them. Looked up from germline, CDR1 is MNHNS and CDR2 is SASEGT. This CDR3 is built from 14 residues. This CDR3 is CASRGGQISYEQYF. The CDR3 DNA follows: TGTGCCAGCAGGGGGGGGCAGATATCCTACGAGCAGTACTTC.

This chain joins TRBV13 and TRBJ2-3; the D is unclear. The CDR3 has 16 residues. Trimming stripped 5 bases from V and 5 bases from J, with 20 bases between. The germline gives CDR1 PRHDT, CDR2 FYEKMQ (reference sequence). The DNA for the CDR3 is TGTGCCAGCAGCCTTAGGGCCGCCCTACCCCGAGATACGCAGTATTTT. It yields the protein CASSLRAALPRDTQYF.

This rearrangement joins TRBV4-1 to TRBJ2-2; 7 bases align to TRBD1. The CDR3 runs 19 residues. V lost 1 base to trimming and J lost 0 bases; unmatched junction nucleotides: 11. CDR1 is MGHRA, CDR2 YSYEKL, per germline. CDR3: CASSQGILRQGANTGELFF. CDR3 in DNA: TGCGCCAGCAGCCAAGGAATTCTGAGACAGGGCGCGAACACCGGGGAGCTGTTTTTT.

The chain combines TRBV5-6 with TRBJ1-1; D unclear. There are 14 residues in the CDR3. Germline V gene lookup returns CDR1 SGHDT and CDR2 YYEEEE. Trimming stripped 1 base from V and 6 bases from J, with 13 bases between. CDR3: CASSLSPLGAEAFF. The CDR3 nucleotides read TGTGCCAGCAGCTTGTCGCCATTAGGCGCTGAAGCTTTCTTT.

The J gene is TRBJ2-7, the V gene TRBV6-5; either TRBD1 or TRBD2 may fit D (6 bases each). Germline CDR1 reads MNHEY; CDR2 reads SVGAGI. V lost 2 bases and J 6 bases, leaving 17 bases between the germline ends. The CDR3 sequence is 15 residues long. CDR3 loop: CASSYEGGGFLEQYF. The DNA of the CDR3 is TGTGCCAGCAGTTACGAGGGGGGCGGATTTCTCGAGCAGTACTTC.

This clone was seen a few times. V is TRBV14 and J is TRBJ1-1, with D unresolved. Per germline, CDR1 SGHDN and CDR2 FVKESK. The V gene lost 2 bases and the J gene lost 0 bases, with 7 bases spanning the gap. The length of the CDR3 is 14 residues. The CDR3 bases are TGTGCCAGCAGCCAAAACCGATTGAACACTGAAGCTTTCTTT. Its protein product is CASSQNRLNTEAFF.

This rearrangement joins TRBV5-1 to TRBJ1-2; possibly TRBD1 for D (6 bases). CDR3 length: 14 residues. V was pared by 6 bases and J by 1 base, with 13 bases between. CDR1 and CDR2 (germline): SGHRS, YFSETQ. The CDR3 DNA reads TGCGCCAGCACCCAGGGGCGGAGTAACTATGGCTACACCTTC. Translation gives CASTQGRSNYGYTF. The full variable domain, rest sourced from reference TRBV5-1 and TRBJ1-2, is KAGVTQTPRYLIKTRGQQVTLSCSPISGHRSVSWYQQTPGQGLQFLFEYFSETQRNKGNFPGRFSGRQFSNSRSEMNVSTLELGDSALYLCASTQGRSNYGYTFGSGTRLTVV.

V and J are TRBV19 and TRBJ2-1; 12 bases are a match to TRBD1. This CDR3 has 13 residues. Germline lookup yields CDR1 LNHDA and CDR2 SQIVND (reference sequence). Germline trimming cut 5 bases from V and 10 bases from J; bases unmatched to any gene: 3. This chain's CDR3 is CASSRGTGGEQFF. The CDR3 DNA is TGTGCCAGTAGTCGGGGGACAGGGGGCGAGCAGTTCTTC. The whole variable domain, filled in from reference TRBV19 and TRBJ2-1, reads DGGITQSPKYLFRKEGQNVTLSCEQNLNHDAMYWYRQDPGQGLRLIYYSQIVNDFQKGDIAEGYSVSREKKESFPLTVTSAQKNPTAFYLCASSRGTGGEQFFGPGTRLTVL.

DNA of the CDR3: TGTGCCAGCAGTTTCGGGGGTGGTGAACACTCTGGGGCCAACGTCCTGACTTTC. Its translation is CASSFGGGEHSGANVLTF. This chain uses TRBV27 with TRBJ2-6; D may be TRBD2 (6 bases). The CDR3 loop spans 18 amino acids. Trimming cost V 3 bases and J 0 bases, with 15 bases left between them. Germline CDR1 and CDR2: MNHEY and SMNVEV (reference sequence). The full variable domain, completed using reference TRBV27 and TRBJ2-6, is EAQVTQNPRYLITVTGKKLTVTCSQNMNHEYMSWYRQDPGLGLRQIYYSMNVEVTDKGDVPEGYKVSRKEKRNFPLILESPSPNQTSLYFCASSFGGGEHSGANVLTFGAGSRLTVL.

This chain connects TRBV11-2 to TRBJ2-2; TRBD2 is a possible D gene (6 bases). Germline-derived CDR1 and CDR2 are SGHAT and FQNNGV. The CDR3 has 15 amino acids. The V and J ends lost 3 bases and 5 bases respectively, with 13 bases between them. The CDR3 DNA sequence: TGTGCCAGCAGCTTCCGGGCGGGGAAGACCGGGGAGCTGTTTTTT. This sequence encodes CASSFRAGKTGELFF.

The chain combines TRBV2 with TRBJ2-2, with a tentative D call TRBD1 (7 bases). V lost 6 bases and J lost 8, with 13 bases in between. Germline assignment: CDR1 SNHLY and CDR2 FYNNEI. The CDR3 extends over 13 amino acids. CDR3 loop: CASREGAPGELFF. The CDR3 DNA follows: TGTGCCAGCAGGGAGGGGGCGCCGGGGGAGCTGTTTTTT.